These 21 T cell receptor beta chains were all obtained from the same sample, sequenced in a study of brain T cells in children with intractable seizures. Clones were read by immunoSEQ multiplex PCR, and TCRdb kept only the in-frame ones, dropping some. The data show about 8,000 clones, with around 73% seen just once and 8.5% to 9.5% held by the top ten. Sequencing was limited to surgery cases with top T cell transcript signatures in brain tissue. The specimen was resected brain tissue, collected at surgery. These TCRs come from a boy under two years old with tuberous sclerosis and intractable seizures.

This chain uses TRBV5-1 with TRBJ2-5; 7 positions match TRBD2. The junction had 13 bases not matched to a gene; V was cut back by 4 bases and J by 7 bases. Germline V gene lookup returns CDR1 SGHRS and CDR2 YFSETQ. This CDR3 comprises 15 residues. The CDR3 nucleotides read TGCGCCAGCAGCCCTGACGGGGGGAACCTGGGGACCCAGTACTTC. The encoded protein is CASSPDGGNLGTQYF. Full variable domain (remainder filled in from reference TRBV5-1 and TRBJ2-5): KAGVTQTPRYLIKTRGQQVTLSCSPISGHRSVSWYQQTPGQGLQFLFEYFSETQRNKGNFPGRFSGRQFSNSRSEMNVSTLELGDSALYLCASSPDGGNLGTQYFGPGTRLLVL.

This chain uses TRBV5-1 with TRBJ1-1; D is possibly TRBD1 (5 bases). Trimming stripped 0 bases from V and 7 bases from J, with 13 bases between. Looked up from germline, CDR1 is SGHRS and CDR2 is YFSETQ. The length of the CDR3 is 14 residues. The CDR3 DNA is TGCGCCAGCAGCTTGGCCGGGGGGGTCATTGAAGCTTTCTTT. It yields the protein CASSLAGGVIEAFF.

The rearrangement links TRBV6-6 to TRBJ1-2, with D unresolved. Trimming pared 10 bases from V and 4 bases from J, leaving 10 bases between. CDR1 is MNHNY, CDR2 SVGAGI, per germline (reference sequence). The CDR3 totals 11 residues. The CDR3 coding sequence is TGTGCCACTCTAGAGCTCTATGGCTACACCTTC. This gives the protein CATLELYGYTF.

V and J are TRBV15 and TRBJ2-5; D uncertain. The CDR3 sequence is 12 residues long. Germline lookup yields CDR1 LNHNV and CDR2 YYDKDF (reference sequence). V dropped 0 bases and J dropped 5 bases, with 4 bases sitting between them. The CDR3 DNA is TGTGCCACCAGCAGAGATGTGGAGACCCAGTACTTC. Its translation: CATSRDVETQYF.

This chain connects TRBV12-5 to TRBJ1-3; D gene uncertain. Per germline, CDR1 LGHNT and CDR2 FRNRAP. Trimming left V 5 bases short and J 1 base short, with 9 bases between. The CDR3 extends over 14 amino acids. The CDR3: CASGAPPSGNTIYF. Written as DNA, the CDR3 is TGTGCTAGTGGTGCTCCACCTTCTGGAAACACCATATATTTT.

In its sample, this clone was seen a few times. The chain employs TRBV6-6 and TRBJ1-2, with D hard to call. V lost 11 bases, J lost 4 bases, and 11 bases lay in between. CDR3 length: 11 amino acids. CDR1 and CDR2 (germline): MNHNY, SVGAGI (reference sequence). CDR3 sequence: CAVRGVYGYTF. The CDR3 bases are TGTGCCGTTCGAGGCGTCTATGGCTACACCTTC.

CDR3 amino acids: CAWTGGSNQPQHF. The DNA for the CDR3 is TGTGCCTGGACAGGGGGGAGCAATCAGCCCCAGCATTTT. The rearrangement uses TRBV30 and TRBJ1-5; TRBD1 agrees at 7 bases. V lost 4 bases and J lost 1; bases outside the gene matches: 1. Germline CDR1 reads GTSNPN; CDR2 reads SVGIG (reference sequence). The CDR3 extends over 13 amino acids.

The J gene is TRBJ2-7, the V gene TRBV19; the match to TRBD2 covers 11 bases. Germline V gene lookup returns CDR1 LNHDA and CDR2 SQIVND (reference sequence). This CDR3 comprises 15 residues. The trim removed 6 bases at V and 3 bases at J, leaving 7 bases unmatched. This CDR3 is CASRKELAGVYEQYF. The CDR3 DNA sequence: TGTGCCAGTAGGAAAGAACTAGCGGGAGTCTACGAGCAGTACTTC.

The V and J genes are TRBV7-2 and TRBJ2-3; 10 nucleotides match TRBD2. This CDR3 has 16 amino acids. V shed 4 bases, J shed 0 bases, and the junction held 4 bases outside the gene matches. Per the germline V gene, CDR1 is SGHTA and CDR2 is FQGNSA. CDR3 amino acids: CASSSIAGGSTDTQYF. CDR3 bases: TGTGCCAGCAGCTCGATAGCGGGGGGAAGCACAGATACGCAGTATTTT.

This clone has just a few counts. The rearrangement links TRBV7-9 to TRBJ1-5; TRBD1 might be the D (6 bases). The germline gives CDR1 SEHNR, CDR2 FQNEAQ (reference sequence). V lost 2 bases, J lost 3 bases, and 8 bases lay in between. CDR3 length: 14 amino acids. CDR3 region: CASSLTGNNQPQHF. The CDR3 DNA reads TGTGCCAGCAGCTTAACAGGGAACAATCAGCCCCAGCATTTT.

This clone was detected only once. As DNA, the CDR3 is TGCAGTGCTAGTACGGAGACCCAGTACTTC. It translates to CSASTETQYF. The genes are TRBV20-1 and TRBJ2-5; D gene uncertain. There are 10 residues in the CDR3. Trimming pared 3 bases from V and 5 bases from J, leaving 4 bases between. Germline V gene data show CDR1 as DFQATT and CDR2 as SNEGSKA (reference sequence).

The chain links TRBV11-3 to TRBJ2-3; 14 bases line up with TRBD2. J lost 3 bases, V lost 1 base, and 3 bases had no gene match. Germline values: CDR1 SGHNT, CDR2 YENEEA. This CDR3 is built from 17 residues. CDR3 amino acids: CASSLVGTSGRTDTQYF. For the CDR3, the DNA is TGTGCCAGCAGCTTAGTTGGGACTAGCGGGAGAACAGATACGCAGTATTTT.

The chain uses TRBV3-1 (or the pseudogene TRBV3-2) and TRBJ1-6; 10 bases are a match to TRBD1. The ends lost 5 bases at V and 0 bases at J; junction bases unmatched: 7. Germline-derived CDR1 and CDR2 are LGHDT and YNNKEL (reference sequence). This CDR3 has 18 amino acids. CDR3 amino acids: CASSRTGGQSSYNSPLHF. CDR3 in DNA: TGTGCCAGCAGCAGGACAGGGGGGCAGAGCTCCTATAATTCACCCCTCCACTTT.

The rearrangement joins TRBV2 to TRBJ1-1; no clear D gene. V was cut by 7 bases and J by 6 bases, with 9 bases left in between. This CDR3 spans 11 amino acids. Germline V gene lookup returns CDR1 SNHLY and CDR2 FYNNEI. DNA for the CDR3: TGTGCCAGCACCCAGGTGGCTGAAGCTTTCTTT. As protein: CASTQVAEAFF.

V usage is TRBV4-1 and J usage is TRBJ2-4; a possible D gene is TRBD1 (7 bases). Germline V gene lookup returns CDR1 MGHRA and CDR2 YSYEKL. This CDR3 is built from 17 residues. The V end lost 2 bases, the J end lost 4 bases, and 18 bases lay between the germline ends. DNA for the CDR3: TGCGCCAGCAGCCAAATTTTAGACAGGGAGGCGAAAAACATTCAGTACTTC. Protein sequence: CASSQILDREAKNIQYF.

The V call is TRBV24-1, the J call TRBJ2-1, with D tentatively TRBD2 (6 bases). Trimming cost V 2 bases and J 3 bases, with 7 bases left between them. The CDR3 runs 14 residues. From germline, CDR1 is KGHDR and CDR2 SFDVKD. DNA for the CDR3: TGTGCCACCAGTGATTCGGGAGACTACAATGAGCAGTTCTTC. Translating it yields CATSDSGDYNEQFF.

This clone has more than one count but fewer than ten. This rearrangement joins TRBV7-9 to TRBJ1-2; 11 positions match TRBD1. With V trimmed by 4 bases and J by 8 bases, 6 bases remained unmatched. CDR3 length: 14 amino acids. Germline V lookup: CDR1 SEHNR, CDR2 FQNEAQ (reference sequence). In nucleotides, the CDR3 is TGTGCCAGCAGCTCTGGACAGGGGGCGTGGGGCTACACCTTC. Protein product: CASSSGQGAWGYTF. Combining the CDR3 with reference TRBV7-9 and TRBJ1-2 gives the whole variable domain DTGVSQNPRHKITKRGQNVTFRCDPISEHNRLYWYRQTLGQGPEFLTYFQNEAQLEKSRLLSDRFSAERPKGSFSTLEIQRTEQGDSAMYLCASSSGQGAWGYTFGSGTRLTVV.

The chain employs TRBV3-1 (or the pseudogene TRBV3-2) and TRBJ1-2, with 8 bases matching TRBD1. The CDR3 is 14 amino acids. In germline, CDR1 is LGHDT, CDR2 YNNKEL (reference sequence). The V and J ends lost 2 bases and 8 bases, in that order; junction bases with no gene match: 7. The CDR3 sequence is CASSQLSTGEGYTF. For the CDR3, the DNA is TGTGCCAGCAGCCAACTCTCGACAGGGGAAGGCTACACCTTC.

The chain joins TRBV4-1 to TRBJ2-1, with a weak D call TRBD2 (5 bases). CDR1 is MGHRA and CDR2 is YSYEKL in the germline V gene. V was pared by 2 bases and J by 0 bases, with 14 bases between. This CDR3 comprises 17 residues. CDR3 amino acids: CASSQNPGLGSYNEQFF. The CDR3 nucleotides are TGCGCCAGCAGCCAAAACCCGGGGTTGGGCTCCTACAATGAGCAGTTCTTC.

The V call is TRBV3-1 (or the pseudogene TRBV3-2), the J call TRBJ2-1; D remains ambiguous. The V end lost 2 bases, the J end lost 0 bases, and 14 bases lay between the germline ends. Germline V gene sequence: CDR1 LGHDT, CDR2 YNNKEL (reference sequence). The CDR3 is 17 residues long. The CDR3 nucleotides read TGTGCCAGCAGCCAATTCCCTCCAGCGAGCTCCTACAATGAGCAGTTCTTC. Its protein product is CASSQFPPASSYNEQFF.

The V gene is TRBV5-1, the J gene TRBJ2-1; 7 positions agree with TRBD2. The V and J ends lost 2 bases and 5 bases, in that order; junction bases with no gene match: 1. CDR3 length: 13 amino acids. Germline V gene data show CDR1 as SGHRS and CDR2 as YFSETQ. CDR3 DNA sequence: TGCGCCAGCAGCTTCGCGGGGGACAATGAGCAGTTCTTC. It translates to CASSFAGDNEQFF.